Presented here are 17 T cell receptor beta chains from one specimen sequenced in a study of control samples from healthy donors and cancer patients. TCRdb's table, derived via immunoSEQ multiplex PCR, lists solely in-frame clones and lacks some. The table lists over 150,000 clones, around 95% of them singletons. The source material was blood. The receptor set was obtained from a man aged 40-49 years in good health.

The chain has TRBV28 and TRBJ1-1; 8 bases are a match to TRBD1. CDR3 length: 16 residues. Germline V gene lookup returns CDR1 MDHEN and CDR2 SYDVKM. V lost 4 bases, J lost 4 bases, and 11 bases stayed unmatched. The CDR3 bases are TGTGCCAGCAGTTCCTGGGACAGGCCCCATCCCACTGAAGCTTTCTTT. This translates into CASSSWDRPHPTEAFF.

The chain has TRBV5-1 and TRBJ2-7; D is perhaps TRBD1 (5 bases). CDR1 and CDR2 (germline): SGHRS, YFSETQ. Deletions cut 0 bases from V and 6 bases from J, with 16 bases between. CDR3 length: 15 residues. The chain's CDR3 is CASSLGGPGLSEQYF. The CDR3 region has the DNA TGCGCCAGCAGCTTGGGAGGTCCAGGGTTGAGCGAGCAGTACTTC. Full variable domain (missing parts from reference TRBV5-1 and TRBJ2-7): KAGVTQTPRYLIKTRGQQVTLSCSPISGHRSVSWYQQTPGQGLQFLFEYFSETQRNKGNFPGRFSGRQFSNSRSEMNVSTLELGDSALYLCASSLGGPGLSEQYFGPGTRLTVT.

The chain is built from TRBV24-1 and TRBJ2-3, with TRBD2 identical over 15 bases. CDR3 size: 20 residues. V was pared by 5 bases and J by 2 bases, with 13 bases of the junction left unmatched. Germline V gene data show CDR1 as KGHDR and CDR2 as SFDVKD. The CDR3 protein is CATSAASGTSGGPTTDTQYF. The DNA of the CDR3 is TGTGCCACCAGTGCCGCGTCCGGGACTAGCGGGGGGCCTACCACAGATACGCAGTATTTT.

This chain joins TRBV14 and TRBJ2-3, with 7 bases fitting TRBD2. This CDR3 has 19 residues. The ends lost 2 bases at V and 4 bases at J; junction bases unmatched: 18. The V gene's germline CDR1 is SGHDN and CDR2 FVKESK. CDR3 in amino acids: CASSQTSEAGLLFPDTQYF. CDR3 coding DNA: TGTGCCAGCAGCCAAACGAGCGAAGCGGGACTCCTATTCCCAGATACGCAGTATTTT.

The chain is built from TRBV29-1 and TRBJ1-2; 11 nucleotides agree with TRBD1. Germline V CDR1 and CDR2: SQVTM, ANQGSEA. The CDR3 is made up of 14 amino acids. V trimming: 4 bases; J trimming: 8 bases; junction bases outside the gene matches: 9. Written as DNA, the CDR3 is TGCAGCGTTGGGACAGGGGGCCGGAGAGAAGGCTACACCTTC. It specifies CSVGTGGRREGYTF.

The V and J genes are TRBV28 and TRBJ2-7; the D gene is possibly TRBD1 (5 bases). Germline V gene lookup returns CDR1 MDHEN and CDR2 SYDVKM. V lost 7 bases, J lost 2 bases, and 9 bases lay in between. The CDR3 length is 12 residues. This CDR3 reads CASNSRAYEQYF. CDR3 DNA: TGTGCCAGCAATTCCAGGGCCTACGAGCAGTACTTC.

Written as DNA, the CDR3 is TGTGCCAGCAGCTTGGGAGGGACGTTGAATGAGCAGTTCTTC. Protein product: CASSLGGTLNEQFF. The chain links TRBV5-4 to TRBJ2-1; D tentatively fits TRBD1 or TRBD2 (5 bases each). The CDR3 consists of 14 residues. Deletions cut 0 bases from V and 7 bases from J, with 11 bases between. In germline, CDR1 is SGHNT, CDR2 YYREEE (reference sequence).

This chain joins TRBV7-2 and TRBJ1-4; D remains ambiguous. Germline lookup yields CDR1 SGHTA and CDR2 FQGNSA. Trimming took 2 bases from V and 10 from J, leaving 11 bases between them. The CDR3 totals 13 residues. In DNA form, the CDR3 reads TGTGCCAGCAGCTTACGAGGAGCGGGAAAACTGTTTTTT. It translates to CASSLRGAGKLFF. Supplemented by reference TRBV7-2 and TRBJ1-4, the full variable domain reads GAGVSQSPSNKVTEKGKDVELRCDPISGHTALYWYRQSLGQGLEFLIYFQGNSAPDKSGLPSDRFSAERTGGSVSTLTIQRTQQEDSAVYLCASSLRGAGKLFFGSGTQLSVL.

The chain is built from TRBV11-2 and TRBJ1-1; 12 bases are shared with TRBD1. V lost 5 bases to trimming and J lost 12 bases; unmatched junction nucleotides: 13. The CDR3 extends over 15 amino acids. Germline lookup yields CDR1 SGHAT and CDR2 FQNNGV. The CDR3 loop is CASSHPGQGAVRTFF. In DNA, the CDR3 is TGTGCCAGCAGCCATCCGGGACAGGGGGCTGTAAGAACTTTCTTT.

This chain uses TRBV19 with TRBJ2-7; 7 nucleotides agree with TRBD2. From germline, CDR1 is LNHDA and CDR2 SQIVND (reference sequence). The CDR3 is 14 amino acids. V dropped 3 bases and J dropped 2; count of bases not matched to a gene: 4. CDR3 residues: CASSIGGSAYEQYF. CDR3 DNA sequence: TGTGCCAGTAGTATTGGCGGGAGCGCCTACGAGCAGTACTTC. The whole variable domain, filled in from reference TRBV19 and TRBJ2-7, reads DGGITQSPKYLFRKEGQNVTLSCEQNLNHDAMYWYRQDPGQGLRLIYYSQIVNDFQKGDIAEGYSVSREKKESFPLTVTSAQKNPTAFYLCASSIGGSAYEQYFGPGTRLTVT.

The genes are TRBV10-3 and TRBJ1-1; D remains unclear. CDR3 size: 12 residues. Per germline, CDR1 ENHRY and CDR2 SYGVKD. The germline V and J ends were trimmed by 0 bases and 7 bases, with 6 bases remaining between them. The CDR3 protein is CAISESSYEAFF. CDR3 sequence (DNA): TGTGCCATCAGTGAGTCGTCCTATGAAGCTTTCTTT.

This chain uses TRBV19 with TRBJ1-5, with a weak D call TRBD1 (5 bases). The CDR3 contains 13 residues. V was clipped by 5 bases and J by 5 bases, with 10 bases between them. Germline-derived CDR1 and CDR2 are LNHDA and SQIVND (reference sequence). The CDR3 spells CASSWGVYQPQHF. In DNA form, the CDR3 reads TGTGCCAGTAGTTGGGGCGTTTATCAGCCCCAGCATTTT.

The V and J genes are TRBV18 and TRBJ1-2, with D uncertain. Germline values: CDR1 KGHSH, CDR2 LQKENI. The V end was cut by 6 bases, the J end by 4 bases, with 15 bases between. This CDR3 has 14 residues. The DNA of the CDR3 is TGTGCCAGCTCCGGAACTGCAGGACCCTATGGCTACACCTTC. The encoded protein is CASSGTAGPYGYTF.

The rearrangement uses TRBV7-2 and TRBJ2-7; D tentatively reads TRBD1 or TRBD2 (5 bases each). The V end lost 5 bases, the J end lost 7 bases, and 15 bases lay between the germline ends. This CDR3 region has 13 residues. The germline CDR1 and CDR2 sequences are SGHTA and FQGNSA. The CDR3 sequence: CASSPGWGWEQYF. The DNA for the CDR3 is TGTGCCAGCAGCCCCGGGTGGGGGTGGGAGCAGTACTTC.

The chain employs TRBV4-2 and TRBJ1-1; D might be TRBD1 (5 bases). Trimming pared 3 bases from V and 5 bases from J, leaving 10 bases between. The CDR3 is 13 amino acids. Germline lookup yields CDR1 LGHNA and CDR2 YNFKEQ. The chain's CDR3 is CASSQQGFTEAFF. In DNA form, the CDR3 reads TGTGCCAGCAGCCAGCAGGGATTTACTGAAGCTTTCTTT.

The V gene is TRBV28, the J gene TRBJ1-4; D possibly corresponds to TRBD1 (6 bases). This CDR3 has 14 amino acids. CDR1 MDHEN and CDR2 SYDVKM come from the germline V gene. V lost 8 bases and J 8 bases, leaving 18 bases between the germline ends. The CDR3, as DNA: TGTGCCAGCTCTCCCAGGGGTCTGGGGGAAAAACTGTTTTTT. It is translated as CASSPRGLGEKLFF.

V and J are TRBV5-1 and TRBJ1-4; D remains ambiguous. CDR1 is SGHRS and CDR2 is YFSETQ in the germline V gene. This CDR3 contains 17 residues. With 0 bases removed from V and 0 bases from J, the gap between germline ends came to 12 bases. CDR3 residues: CASSLGPAYTTNEKLFF. The DNA of the CDR3 is TGCGCCAGCAGCTTGGGTCCGGCCTATACAACTAATGAAAAACTGTTTTTT.